This TCR beta chain was obtained from a study of blood T cells in healthy people across ages. The CDR3 sequence is 13 residues long. The germline V gene has CDR1 SNHLY and CDR2 FYNNEI. The second PCR ran roughly 6 to 11 cycles with a sample-barcoded 5' primer and J-beta primers. TCRdb passed the 5' RACE reads through MiXCR, listing each CDR3 protein once. The sample has more than 1,400,000 distinct CDR3 sequences; around 42% are singletons. Sequencing was carried out using blood. The chain couples TRBV2 to TRBJ1-2; 9 bases align to TRBD1. The source is a woman aged 18-30 years in good health. CDR3 sequence (DNA): TGTGATACAACAGGGGGCGAGACCTATGGCTACACCTTC. Amino acid sequence: CDTTGGETYGYTF.